This T cell receptor beta chain is from a study of blood T cell repertoires in COVID-19. About the research overall: Acute and convalescent COVID-19 specimens originated in the United States, Italy and Spain. The cDNA or gDNA used as material had been derived from T cells, B-cell-depleted T cells, or PBMCs.

CDR1 and CDR2 (germline): SGHNT, YENEEA. The CDR3 runs 12 residues. Trimming took off 3 bases at V and 7 bases at J, with 10 bases between the two ends. In the original analysis: Cell counts per sample came from amplifying reference gene primers. Here immunoSEQ multiplex PCR was the method, and the copy in TCRdb shows in-frame clones only, minus some. The DNA was the basis for D and trimming; V, J and clone size are from that table. The table lists 150,000 to 200,000 clones, 87% of them singletons. This TCR was sampled from a human donor in a cohort sampled during active COVID-19. The J gene is TRBJ2-7, the V gene TRBV11-3, with TRBD1 as a possible D gene (5 bases). The sample consisted of peripheral blood. CDR3 loop: CASSFDSGEQYF. The CDR3 DNA follows: TGTGCCAGCAGCTTCGACTCAGGGGAGCAGTACTTC.